These 25 T cell receptor beta chains originate from one sample sequenced in a study of blood T cell repertoires in COVID-19. Produced via immunoSEQ multiplex PCR; TCRdb's table is partial and in-frame only. The sample carries about 190,000 clones, around 90% recorded once. What was sequenced was peripheral blood. All receptors come from a man aged 50 to 60 with acute or convalescent COVID-19.

The rearrangement links TRBV28 to TRBJ1-5; TRBD1 might be the D (5 bases). Germline V gives CDR1 MDHEN, CDR2 SYDVKM. Trimming removed 5 bases from V and 3 bases from J, with 11 bases in between. This CDR3 region has 14 residues. CDR3 residues: CASSPGQVNQPQHF. The CDR3 DNA is TGTGCCAGCAGTCCAGGACAAGTCAATCAGCCCCAGCATTTT.

The chain uses TRBV19 and TRBJ2-1, with D possibly being TRBD2 (5 bases). V was clipped by 4 bases and J by 5 bases, with 18 bases between them. The CDR3 covers 16 residues. Germline CDR1 LNHDA, CDR2 SQIVND (reference sequence). CDR3 sequence: CASSTGLDGVDNEQFF. For the CDR3, the DNA is TGTGCCAGTAGTACCGGACTGGACGGGGTTGACAATGAGCAGTTCTTC.

For the CDR3, the DNA is TGTGGTACTTCAGGTGAAAAACTGTTTTTT. Protein sequence: CGTSGEKLFF. J is TRBJ1-4 and V is TRBV28; no firm D call. The CDR3 extends over 10 amino acids. The germline V gene has CDR1 MDHEN and CDR2 SYDVKM.

This clone was recorded only once. The chain uses TRBV30 and TRBJ2-2; maybe TRBD1 (5 bases). This CDR3 has 13 residues. Trimming took 2 bases from V and 6 from J, leaving 10 bases between them. Germline CDR1 is GTSNPN and CDR2 is SVGIG (reference sequence). Here the CDR3 reads CAWSKGSAGELFF. CDR3 nucleotide sequence: TGTGCCTGGAGTAAGGGGTCGGCCGGGGAGCTGTTTTTT.

This chain links TRBV11-3 with TRBJ2-1, with D possibly TRBD2 on 5 matching bases. This CDR3 contains 14 residues. Germline lookup yields CDR1 SGHNT and CDR2 YENEEA. Trimming cost V 5 bases and J 8 bases, with 16 bases left between them. The CDR3 sequence is CASSRGWADHEQFF. The CDR3 DNA follows: TGTGCCAGCAGCCGCGGGTGGGCGGACCATGAGCAGTTCTTC.

The V call is TRBV28, the J call TRBJ1-2, with 9 bases identical to TRBD1. With 5 bases clipped from V and 0 bases from J, the junction kept 4 bases outside the gene matches. CDR1 is MDHEN, CDR2 SYDVKM, per germline. This CDR3 is 15 amino acids long. The CDR3: CASSPRTGANYGYTF. For the CDR3, the DNA is TGTGCCAGCAGTCCAAGGACAGGGGCTAACTATGGCTACACCTTC.

This clone appeared a single time. The chain recombines TRBV12-3 or TRBV12-4 with TRBJ1-2; TRBD1 matches 7 bases. The CDR3 covers 13 residues. Germline trimming cut 4 bases from V and 2 bases from J; bases unmatched to any gene: 1. Here the CDR3 DNA reads TGTGCCAGCAGTTCGACAGGGAACTATGGCTACACCTTC. Protein: CASSSTGNYGYTF.

The gene calls are TRBV28 and TRBJ1-5; D uncertain. Trimming pared 5 bases from V and 5 bases from J, leaving 13 bases between. Germline V CDR1 and CDR2: MDHEN, SYDVKM. This CDR3 spans 14 amino acids. The CDR3 DNA follows: TGTGCCAGCAGTCCAACGAGAGAGGATCAGCCCCAGCATTTT. It codes for CASSPTREDQPQHF.

This chain links TRBV28 with TRBJ1-6; the D is unclear. Germline V CDR1 and CDR2: MDHEN, SYDVKM. V was shortened by 3 bases and J by 8 bases, with 11 bases between the two germline ends. The CDR3 consists of 14 residues. The CDR3 sequence is CASSLGQDYSPLHF. The DNA for the CDR3 is TGTGCCAGCAGTTTGGGTCAGGACTATTCACCCCTCCACTTT.

The J gene is TRBJ2-1, the V gene TRBV29-1; 13 bases agree with TRBD2. This CDR3 has 16 amino acids. Germline CDR1 and CDR2: SQVTM and ANQGSEA. V shed 4 bases and J 0 bases; nucleotides not matched to a gene: 3. The CDR3 DNA reads TGCAGCGTTGTAGGGACTAGCGGGAACTCCTACAATGAGCAGTTCTTC. Translating gives CSVVGTSGNSYNEQFF.

The chain carries TRBV7-9 and TRBJ2-5; 8 positions agree with TRBD1. The CDR3 extends over 16 amino acids. V shed 1 base, J shed 0 bases, and the junction held 4 bases outside the gene matches. Germline CDR1 reads SEHNR; CDR2 reads FQNEAQ (reference sequence). The CDR3 protein is CASSLGQGAYQETQYF. The CDR3 nucleotides are TGTGCCAGCAGCTTAGGGCAGGGGGCATACCAAGAGACCCAGTACTTC.

V gene TRBV2 combines with J gene TRBJ1-4; D gene uncertain. V was pared by 6 bases and J by 0 bases, with 5 bases between. The CDR3 is 13 residues long. Germline-derived CDR1 and CDR2 are SNHLY and FYNNEI. The CDR3 protein is CASSPTTNEKLFF. CDR3 in DNA: TGTGCCAGCAGCCCAACAACTAATGAAAAACTGTTTTTT.

The chain is built from TRBV9 and TRBJ2-7; no firm D call. The CDR3 totals 13 residues. The germline CDR1 and CDR2 sequences are SGDLS and YYNGEE. The V gene lost 3 bases and the J gene lost 6 bases, with 13 bases spanning the gap. The CDR3 reads CASSEHSTSEQYV. DNA of the CDR3: TGTGCCAGCAGCGAACACAGCACCTCCGAGCAGTACGTC.

On this clone itself: One junction end does not reproduce the germline sequence, and a read error may be involved. The genes are TRBV15 and TRBJ1-4; 8 nucleotides match TRBD1. The V gene's germline CDR1 is LNHNV and CDR2 YYDKDF (reference sequence). CDR3 length: 11 residues. The CDR3 region is CATSLGQVRHF. The CDR3 nucleotides are TGTGCCACCAGCCTGGGACAGGTACGGCATTTT.

The chain recombines TRBV18 with TRBJ1-4; no reliable D call. Germline CDR1 and CDR2: KGHSH and LQKENI. Trimming took 3 bases from V and 0 from J, leaving 5 bases between them. This CDR3 is 14 amino acids long. Here the CDR3 reads CASSPRATNEKLFF. As DNA, the CDR3 is TGTGCCAGCTCACCGCGTGCAACTAATGAAAAACTGTTTTTT.

The genes are TRBV28 and TRBJ2-7; 7 bases fit TRBD1. CDR3 length equals 15 residues. J lost 2 bases, V lost 6 bases, and 10 bases had no gene match. Germline lookup yields CDR1 MDHEN and CDR2 SYDVKM. The CDR3 sequence: CASSTGTVAPYEQYV. The DNA for the CDR3 is TGTGCCAGCAGCACCGGGACAGTTGCCCCCTACGAGCAGTACGTC.

The rearrangement joins TRBV21-1 to TRBJ2-2; the table calls TRBD1, which could not be checked here. TRBV21-1 is described as a pseudogene. The CDR3 is 12 amino acids. Written as DNA, the CDR3 is TGTGCCATCAGGGCACAGACCGGGGAGCTGTTTTTT. This codes for CAIRAQTGELFF.

The J gene is TRBJ2-1, the V gene TRBV5-1, with 12 bases that match TRBD2. CDR3 length equals 18 residues. The germline V gene has CDR1 SGHRS and CDR2 YFSETQ. The V gene end was trimmed by 1 base and the J gene end by 0 bases; junction bases not matched to a gene: 5. In DNA form, the CDR3 reads TGCGCCAGCAGCTTGCGACTAGCGGGGGACAACTCCTACAATGAGCAGTTCTTC. It is translated as CASSLRLAGDNSYNEQFF.

In DNA, the CDR3 is TGTGCCACCTCAGGGTACCGACAAACCTACGAGCAGTACTTC. Encoded protein: CATSGYRQTYEQYF. The V and J genes are TRBV2 and TRBJ2-7, with a weak D call TRBD1 (5 bases). Germline-derived CDR1 and CDR2 are SNHLY and FYNNEI. Trimming removed 10 bases from V and 2 bases from J, with 18 bases in between. The CDR3 covers 14 residues.

In this sample, this clone turned up once. The CDR3, as DNA: TGTGCCAGCTCATTCACGACAGGGGTCTCCTACGAGCAGTACTTC. Protein: CASSFTTGVSYEQYF. The rearrangement uses TRBV18 and TRBJ2-7; 8 bases are shared with TRBD1. The CDR3 totals 15 residues. J lost 0 bases, V lost 5 bases, and 6 bases had no gene match. Germline CDR1 KGHSH, CDR2 LQKENI. Complete variable domain (other parts from reference TRBV18 and TRBJ2-7): NAGVMQNPRHLVRRRGQEARLRCSPMKGHSHVYWYRQLPEEGLKFMVYLQKENIIDESGMPKERFSAEFPKEGPSILRIQQVVRGDSAAYFCASSFTTGVSYEQYFGPGTRLTVT.

This clone has a single count. V is TRBV5-6 and J is TRBJ1-3; perhaps TRBD1 as D (5 bases). This CDR3 contains 14 residues. Trimming left V 2 bases short and J 2 bases short, with 8 bases between. Looked up from germline, CDR1 is SGHDT and CDR2 is YYEEEE. The CDR3 sequence is CASSFWGAGNTIYF. The DNA for the CDR3 is TGTGCCAGCAGCTTTTGGGGGGCTGGAAACACCATATATTTT. Looking up the rest from reference TRBV5-6 and TRBJ1-3 gives the full variable domain: DAGVTQSPTHLIKTRGQQVTLRCSPKSGHDTVSWYQQALGQGPQFIFQYYEEEERQRGNFPDRFSGHQFPNYSSELNVNALLLGDSALYLCASSFWGAGNTIYFGEGSWLTVV.

The chain joins TRBV16 to TRBJ1-5; 9 positions agree with TRBD1. This CDR3 is built from 18 residues. Per germline, CDR1 KGHSY and CDR2 FQNENV. The ends lost 2 bases at V and 6 bases at J; junction bases unmatched: 14. CDR3 loop: CASSQTPGQGLLSQPQHF. The CDR3 DNA follows: TGTGCCAGCAGCCAAACACCGGGACAGGGTTTACTTAGTCAGCCCCAGCATTTT.

This clone came up many times. The chain uses TRBV12-3 or TRBV12-4 and TRBJ1-5, with a tentative D call TRBD1 (6 bases). The CDR3 consists of 13 residues. The V and J ends lost 6 bases and 6 bases respectively, with 12 bases between them. CDR3 sequence reads: CASSRTESQPQHF. The CDR3 bases are TGTGCCAGCAGCAGGACAGAGAGTCAGCCCCAGCATTTT.

The chain links TRBV5-1 to TRBJ1-5; 8 bases align to TRBD1. V lost 4 bases and J lost 2; bases outside the gene matches: 5. Germline assignment: CDR1 SGHRS and CDR2 YFSETQ. The CDR3 is made up of 15 amino acids. The CDR3 DNA follows: TGCGCCAGCAGCCCTGGGACAGGAGGCAATCAGCCCCAGCATTTT. Translated, it gives CASSPGTGGNQPQHF.

The chain recombines TRBV28 with TRBJ1-5; TRBD1 might be the D (5 bases). Trimming left V 8 bases short and J 1 base short, with 12 bases between. Germline loops: CDR1 MDHEN, CDR2 SYDVKM. CDR3 length: 14 residues. The CDR3 sequence: CASGAQRSNQPQHF. In DNA, the CDR3 is TGTGCCAGCGGGGCGCAGAGAAGCAATCAGCCCCAGCATTTT.